The next 12 T cell receptor beta chains were all read from a single sample in a study of T cell changes during pregnancy in multiple sclerosis. Produced via immunoSEQ multiplex PCR; TCRdb's table is partial and in-frame only. This table has some 94,000 clones, more than 90% appearing once. The sample consisted of peripheral blood, taken in the first trimester of pregnancy. The receptors shown here come from a female donor with multiple sclerosis, enrolled in a pregnancy study.

V is TRBV5-1 and J is TRBJ2-7; 8 nucleotides match TRBD1. V shed 0 bases, J shed 2 bases, and the junction held 7 bases outside the gene matches. Germline V gene sequence: CDR1 SGHRS, CDR2 YFSETQ. The CDR3 extends over 16 amino acids. CDR3 loop: CASSLGQGASAYEQYF. CDR3 sequence (DNA): TGCGCCAGCAGCTTGGGGCAGGGGGCGAGTGCCTACGAGCAGTACTTC. The full variable domain, its missing parts supplied by reference TRBV5-1 and TRBJ2-7, is KAGVTQTPRYLIKTRGQQVTLSCSPISGHRSVSWYQQTPGQGLQFLFEYFSETQRNKGNFPGRFSGRQFSNSRSEMNVSTLELGDSALYLCASSLGQGASAYEQYFGPGTRLTVT.

This clone was seen only once. This chain links TRBV27 with TRBJ2-1, with D maybe TRBD2 (7 bases). V lost 1 base and J lost 5, with 9 bases in between. The CDR3 has 14 residues. Germline CDR1 MNHEY, CDR2 SMNVEV (reference sequence). This CDR3 reads CASSLLGGHNEQFF. The CDR3 DNA reads TGTGCCAGCAGTTTATTGGGGGGGCACAATGAGCAGTTCTTC.

The chain links TRBV5-1 to TRBJ1-1; D not resolved. Looked up from germline, CDR1 is SGHRS and CDR2 is YFSETQ. The CDR3 covers 14 residues. The V end lost 5 bases, the J end lost 3 bases, and 14 bases lay between the germline ends. This chain's CDR3 is CASRVGLAYTEAFF. The CDR3 bases are TGCGCCAGCAGAGTTGGGCTTGCATACACTGAAGCTTTCTTT. Together with reference TRBV5-1 and TRBJ1-1, the CDR3 gives the full variable domain: KAGVTQTPRYLIKTRGQQVTLSCSPISGHRSVSWYQQTPGQGLQFLFEYFSETQRNKGNFPGRFSGRQFSNSRSEMNVSTLELGDSALYLCASRVGLAYTEAFFGQGTRLTVV.

The J gene is TRBJ2-3, the V gene TRBV14, with TRBD2 matching 10 bases. The CDR3 contains 17 residues. Trimming at V came to 4 bases and at J to 4 bases, leaving 11 bases not matched to a gene. Germline CDR1 is SGHDN and CDR2 is FVKESK. In DNA form, the CDR3 reads TGTGCCAGCAGCCCGCGTCAGCGGGAGGGCCGGGCAGATACGCAGTATTTT. Translating it yields CASSPRQREGRADTQYF.

The DNA of the CDR3 is TGTGCCTGGAGCGGGTTCTCCGCCGGGGAGCTGTTTTTT. Amino acids: CAWSGFSAGELFF. This chain connects TRBV30 to TRBJ2-2, with unresolved D. Trimming cost V 3 bases and J 6 bases, with 11 bases left between them. The CDR3 totals 13 residues. Germline CDR1 GTSNPN, CDR2 SVGIG (reference sequence).

This clone was counted only a few times. This chain connects TRBV5-1 to TRBJ2-5, with 10 nucleotides matching TRBD1. The CDR3 consists of 15 residues. Trimming cost V 4 bases and J 4 bases; bases outside gene matches: 7. Germline-derived CDR1 and CDR2 are SGHRS and YFSETQ. CDR3 protein: CASSPGQGRGETQYF. The CDR3 region has the DNA TGCGCCAGCAGCCCGGGACAGGGGCGAGGAGAGACCCAGTACTTC.

The rearrangement links TRBV7-3 to TRBJ2-1; tentatively, D is TRBD2 (6 bases). With 4 bases removed from V and 3 bases from J, the gap between germline ends came to 13 bases. The germline V gene has CDR1 SGHTA and CDR2 FQGTGA. The CDR3 consists of 15 residues. The CDR3 nucleotides read TGTGCCAGCAGCTGGGAGGATGTAAACTACAATGAGCAGTTCTTC. Protein: CASSWEDVNYNEQFF.

The table lists this clone with a few counts. This sequence joins TRBV6-6 and TRBJ2-2; the D gene is possibly TRBD2 (5 bases). CDR1 is MNHNY, CDR2 SVGAGI, per germline (reference sequence). The CDR3 has 13 amino acids. Trimming stripped 7 bases from V and 5 bases from J, with 11 bases between. The CDR3 protein is CASTHGETGELFF. The CDR3 nucleotides are TGTGCCAGCACCCACGGGGAAACCGGGGAGCTGTTTTTT.

This clone was detected only once. The chain joins TRBV30 to TRBJ2-5; the match to TRBD2 covers 7 bases. CDR1 is GTSNPN, CDR2 SVGIG, per germline (reference sequence). V trimming: 2 bases; J trimming: 1 base; junction bases outside the gene matches: 13. The CDR3 is 17 residues long. In nucleotides, the CDR3 is TGTGCCTGGAGTAGAGGGCTAGCGGAGAACTTCCAAGAGACCCAGTACTTC. It codes for CAWSRGLAENFQETQYF.

V gene TRBV18 combines with J gene TRBJ1-3; D remains unclear. The CDR3 has 15 residues. V was trimmed by 0 bases and J by 1 base, leaving 7 bases between them. CDR1 and CDR2 from the germline V gene are KGHSH and LQKENI. The CDR3 sequence is CASSPPTISGNTIYF. CDR3 nucleotides: TGTGCCAGCTCACCACCAACAATTTCTGGAAACACCATATATTTT.

The V and J genes are TRBV7-9 and TRBJ2-2, with 10 nucleotides matching TRBD2. V was clipped by 4 bases and J by 5 bases; unmatched bases: 7. CDR3 length equals 16 residues. CDR1 is SEHNR and CDR2 is FQNEAQ in the germline V gene (reference sequence). The CDR3 bases are TGTGCCAGCAGCTACCGGCTAGCGGGAGAAACCGGGGAGCTGTTTTTT. It yields the protein CASSYRLAGETGELFF.

The gene calls are TRBV4-2 and TRBJ1-4; 11 positions match TRBD1. Germline V lookup: CDR1 LGHNA, CDR2 YNFKEQ. The V gene end was trimmed by 4 bases and the J gene end by 2 bases; junction bases not matched to a gene: 6. This CDR3 has 17 residues. The CDR3 spells CASSPTGTGGTNEKLFF. CDR3 sequence (DNA): TGTGCCAGCAGCCCTACCGGGACAGGGGGTACTAATGAAAAACTGTTTTTT.